The 23 T cell receptor beta chains below come from one sample, sequenced in a study of blood T cell repertoires in COVID-19 (dated by TCRdb to the early 2020s). Library preparation was by the immunoSEQ multiplex PCR assay. This immuneACCESS table, as held by TCRdb, lists in-frame sequences with V and J called but not all clones. Of the missing ones, under half trace to an unresolved V gene in checked studies; the others have no known cause. The sample table records just over 150,000 clones; about four fifths of these occur just once. About 0.58% of the sample rests with the top ten. Sequencing was carried out using peripheral blood. The origin of the receptors is a man between 60 and 75 years old with acute or convalescent COVID-19.

The V and J genes are TRBV6-5 and TRBJ2-5; weak D call: TRBD2 (6 bases). Germline V gives CDR1 MNHEY, CDR2 SVGAGI. The ends were cut back, 6 bases at V and 2 bases at J, with 13 bases in the middle. The CDR3 is made up of 14 amino acids. The CDR3 region has the DNA TGTGCCAGCAGCGGCATCGGGACTCAAGAGACCCAGTACTTC. This sequence encodes CASSGIGTQETQYF.

This clone was recorded only once. V is TRBV7-3 and J is TRBJ2-2, with 7 bases aligning to TRBD1. The length of the CDR3 is 16 residues. The germline V gene encodes CDR1 SGHTA and CDR2 FQGTGA. With V trimmed by 5 bases and J by 2 bases, 8 bases remained unmatched. The CDR3 here is CASSPTGYLNTGELFF. The CDR3 DNA reads TGTGCCAGCAGCCCGACAGGGTACCTTAACACCGGGGAGCTGTTTTTT.

This rearrangement joins TRBV20-1 to TRBJ1-5, with 7 nucleotides matching TRBD1. The CDR3 sequence is 18 residues long. With 3 bases clipped from V and 0 bases from J, the junction kept 14 bases outside the gene matches. Per the germline V gene, CDR1 is DFQATT and CDR2 is SNEGSKA (reference sequence). CDR3 amino acids: CSASGTGTALFSNQPQHF. The DNA for the CDR3 is TGCAGTGCTAGTGGGACCGGGACAGCCCTTTTTAGCAATCAGCCCCAGCATTTT.

This clone was recorded once. The chain joins TRBV2 to TRBJ2-7, with unresolved D. V gave up 6 bases and J gave up 2 bases, with 8 bases separating them. CDR3 size: 12 residues. Germline V gene lookup returns CDR1 SNHLY and CDR2 FYNNEI. The CDR3 sequence is CASSLETYEQYF. Here the CDR3 DNA reads TGTGCCAGCAGCTTGGAGACCTACGAGCAGTACTTC.

The V gene is TRBV7-9, the J gene TRBJ2-5, with 7 bases identical to TRBD1. The trim removed 7 bases at V and 5 bases at J, leaving 13 bases unmatched. The germline V gene encodes CDR1 SEHNR and CDR2 FQNEAQ (reference sequence). The CDR3 sequence is 15 residues long. CDR3 residues: CASTTTGVKGETQYF. CDR3 sequence (DNA): TGTGCCAGCACCACAACAGGGGTGAAGGGCGAGACCCAGTACTTC. Variable domain in full (rest from reference TRBV7-9 and TRBJ2-5): DTGVSQNPRHKITKRGQNVTFRCDPISEHNRLYWYRQTLGQGPEFLTYFQNEAQLEKSRLLSDRFSAERPKGSFSTLEIQRTEQGDSAMYLCASTTTGVKGETQYFGPGTRLLVL.

This clone appeared a few times. This sequence joins TRBV7-2 and TRBJ2-3, with TRBD2 as a possible D gene (6 bases). Germline lookup yields CDR1 SGHTA and CDR2 FQGNSA. The CDR3 contains 13 residues. V was trimmed by 5 bases and J by 8 bases, leaving 14 bases between them. The CDR3 is CASSRSGLGTQYF. CDR3 coding DNA: TGTGCCAGCAGCCGCTCGGGACTGGGTACGCAGTATTTT.

The V and J genes are TRBV5-1 and TRBJ1-2, with TRBD1 as a possible D gene (5 bases). V lost 4 bases to trimming and J lost 0 bases, with 10 bases between them. From germline, CDR1 is SGHRS and CDR2 YFSETQ. The CDR3 is made up of 14 amino acids. This chain's CDR3 is CASSPAGPNYGYTF. CDR3 DNA: TGCGCCAGCAGCCCGGCAGGGCCTAACTATGGCTACACCTTC.

The V call is TRBV9, the J call TRBJ2-7, with a weak D call TRBD2 (6 bases). The germline V gene has CDR1 SGDLS and CDR2 YYNGEE. V was cut by 0 bases and J by 3 bases, with 13 bases left in between. This CDR3 has 15 residues. The CDR3 nucleotides read TGTGCCAGCAGCGTAGCCGACGGACTACACTACGAGCAGTACTTC. Its translation is CASSVADGLHYEQYF. The full variable domain, in which reference TRBV9 and TRBJ2-7 provide the parts outside the CDR3, is DSGVTQTPKHLITATGQRVTLRCSPRSGDLSVYWYQQSLDQGLQFLIQYYNGEERAKGNILERFSAQQFPDLHSELNLSSLELGDSALYFCASSVADGLHYEQYFGPGTRLTVT.

This clone occurred a few times. The V and J genes are TRBV5-1 and TRBJ2-7, with unresolved D. Germline V lookup: CDR1 SGHRS, CDR2 YFSETQ. The CDR3 is 15 amino acids. Trimming took 2 bases from V and 4 from J, leaving 16 bases between them. The CDR3 loop is CASSLTPNGAYEQYF. CDR3 DNA sequence: TGCGCCAGCAGCTTAACCCCCAACGGAGCTTACGAGCAGTACTTC.

The chain couples TRBV7-3 to TRBJ2-3, with a tentative D call TRBD2 (6 bases). This CDR3 has 14 amino acids. Trimming removed 3 bases at V and 1 base at J, with 8 bases between. Germline CDR1 reads SGHTA; CDR2 reads FQGTGA. The chain's CDR3 is CASSFSGGTDTQYF. CDR3 DNA: TGTGCCAGCAGCTTTTCGGGGGGCACAGATACGCAGTATTTT.

The chain combines TRBV27 with TRBJ1-2; 8 bases fit TRBD1. Germline values: CDR1 MNHEY, CDR2 SMNVEV (reference sequence). V lost 6 bases to trimming and J lost 8 bases; unmatched junction nucleotides: 17. This CDR3 comprises 16 residues. The CDR3 spells CASRPISTGERRGYTF. For the CDR3, the DNA is TGTGCCAGCAGACCCATCTCGACAGGGGAAAGACGCGGCTACACCTTC.

This clone was seen only a few times. V is TRBV12-3 or TRBV12-4 and J is TRBJ1-2, with TRBD1 matching over 12 bases. V was pared by 6 bases and J by 8 bases, with 4 bases of the junction left unmatched. The CDR3 is made up of 13 amino acids. CDR3: CASRGQGARGYTF. DNA of the CDR3: TGTGCCAGCAGGGGACAGGGGGCGAGAGGCTACACCTTC.

V gene TRBV2 combines with J gene TRBJ1-1; 7 bases match TRBD1. CDR3 size: 14 residues. Losses at the gene ends were 4 bases for V and 0 bases for J; bases not matched to a gene: 2. Germline V gives CDR1 SNHLY, CDR2 FYNNEI. The CDR3 sequence: CASSGQGMNTEAFF. As DNA, the CDR3 is TGTGCCAGCAGTGGACAGGGCATGAACACTGAAGCTTTCTTT. Full variable domain (remainder filled in from reference TRBV2 and TRBJ1-1): EPEVTQTPSHQVTQMGQEVILRCVPISNHLYFYWYRQILGQKVEFLVSFYNNEISEKSEIFDDQFSVERPDGSNFTLKIRSTKLEDSAMYFCASSGQGMNTEAFFGQGTRLTVV.

The chain couples TRBV10-2 to TRBJ2-7; TRBD1 agrees at 7 bases. CDR1 WSHSY and CDR2 SAAADI come from the germline V gene. V was pared by 6 bases and J by 3 bases, with 17 bases of the junction left unmatched. The CDR3 extends over 17 amino acids. The CDR3 loop reads CASRTVHPDREFYEQYF. The DNA for the CDR3 is TGCGCCAGCAGGACAGTACATCCTGACAGGGAATTCTACGAGCAGTACTTC.

For this clone: Additional DNA sequences in this sample encode the identical CDR3. The CDR3 here is CASSQDGGANYGYTF. The DNA of the CDR3 is TGTGCCAGCAGCCAAGATGGGGGGGCTAACTATGGCTACACCTTC. The rearrangement uses TRBV4-2 and TRBJ1-2, with D tentatively TRBD1 (5 bases). This CDR3 has 15 residues. V lost 0 bases, J lost 0 bases, and 8 bases lay in between. The germline V gene encodes CDR1 LGHNA and CDR2 YNFKEQ.

CDR3 residues: CASSLVSGPNTIYF. DNA of the CDR3: TGTGCCAGCAGCTTAGTGTCAGGTCCAAACACCATATATTTT. The chain uses TRBV7-2 and TRBJ1-3; D is ambiguous. Germline assignment: CDR1 SGHTA and CDR2 FQGNSA. The CDR3 consists of 14 residues. Trimming pared 1 base from V and 6 bases from J, leaving 10 bases between.

This clone turned up a few times. This chain links TRBV7-8 with TRBJ1-1; the D is unclear. The V gene's germline CDR1 is SGHVS and CDR2 FQNEAQ. The V end lost 5 bases, the J end lost 0 bases, and 13 bases lay between the germline ends. This CDR3 region has 15 residues. The CDR3 DNA follows: TGTGCCAGCAGCCTGAGGGCCGCGATGAACACTGAAGCTTTCTTT. It encodes CASSLRAAMNTEAFF. Combining the CDR3 with reference TRBV7-8 and TRBJ1-1 gives the whole variable domain GAGVSQSPRYKVAKRGQDVALRCDPISGHVSLFWYQQALGQGPEFLTYFQNEAQLDKSGLPSDRFFAERPEGSVSTLKIQRTQQEDSAVYLCASSLRAAMNTEAFFGQGTRLTVV.

The genes are TRBV19 and TRBJ1-5, with 8 bases lining up with TRBD1. The ends lost 8 bases at V and 3 bases at J; junction bases unmatched: 6. The germline gives CDR1 LNHDA, CDR2 SQIVND (reference sequence). CDR3 length: 14 residues. CDR3 coding DNA: TGTGCCAGTGTCACAGGGGGGATCAATCAGCCCCAGCATTTT. Protein sequence: CASVTGGINQPQHF.

The CDR3: CASSLRTATNEKLFF. CDR3 nucleotide sequence: TGCGCCAGCAGTCTCCGGACAGCAACTAATGAAAAACTGTTTTTT. The chain combines TRBV23-1 with TRBJ1-4; a possible D gene is TRBD1 (6 bases). TRBV23-1 is labeled an ORF, and its function is uncertain. The CDR3 is 15 amino acids. Trimming removed 4 bases at V and 0 bases at J, with 9 bases between.

The chain employs TRBV5-1 and TRBJ2-1; D perhaps matches TRBD1 (5 bases). Germline V gene data show CDR1 as SGHRS and CDR2 as YFSETQ. The CDR3 consists of 15 residues. V shed 0 bases and J shed 7 bases, with 14 bases lying between them. The CDR3 DNA is TGCGCCAGCAGCTTGGGCGGCAGGGCTATGAATGAGCAGTTCTTC. Protein: CASSLGGRAMNEQFF. The full variable domain, its missing parts supplied by reference TRBV5-1 and TRBJ2-1, is KAGVTQTPRYLIKTRGQQVTLSCSPISGHRSVSWYQQTPGQGLQFLFEYFSETQRNKGNFPGRFSGRQFSNSRSEMNVSTLELGDSALYLCASSLGGRAMNEQFFGPGTRLTVL.

The V call is TRBV28, the J call TRBJ2-3; 9 bases map to TRBD2. The germline V gene encodes CDR1 MDHEN and CDR2 SYDVKM. J lost 5 bases, V lost 6 bases, and 3 bases had no gene match. The CDR3 runs to 13 residues. This CDR3 reads CASSPAGGDTQYF. CDR3 in DNA: TGTGCCAGCAGCCCAGCGGGGGGAGATACGCAGTATTTT.

CDR3 nucleotide sequence: TGCGCCAGCAGCTCCGGACTAGCGGGGGGGGATACGCAGTATTTT. It encodes CASSSGLAGGDTQYF. The chain has TRBV5-1 and TRBJ2-3; the match to TRBD2 covers 15 bases. This CDR3 contains 15 residues. J gave up 6 bases and V 3 bases, and 2 bases lay outside the gene matches. The germline V gene has CDR1 SGHRS and CDR2 YFSETQ. Full variable domain (remainder filled in from reference TRBV5-1 and TRBJ2-3): KAGVTQTPRYLIKTRGQQVTLSCSPISGHRSVSWYQQTPGQGLQFLFEYFSETQRNKGNFPGRFSGRQFSNSRSEMNVSTLELGDSALYLCASSSGLAGGDTQYFGPGTRLTVL.

The rearrangement uses TRBV29-1 and TRBJ2-1; tentative D call: TRBD2 (6 bases). Germline CDR1 SQVTM, CDR2 ANQGSEA. The CDR3 consists of 12 residues. Trimming shortened V by 6 bases and J by 9 bases, and 15 bases separated the two germline ends. The CDR3 DNA follows: TGCAGCGTCGGACTAATGAACGGTGAGCAGTTCTTC. Translated: CSVGLMNGEQFF.